This note documents a single T cell receptor beta chain sequence. This clonotype turned up a few times. Its antigen has not been determined. Per-base qualities were not stored, and no clone one base away is much larger. The data derive from a study of T cells after yellow fever vaccination (dated by TCRdb to the late 2010s). With regard to the full study: The SMART-Seq v4 Ultra Low Input RNA kit was used to prepare libraries from fractions with low cell numbers. Blood was drawn at multiple timepoints before and after primary and secondary immunization, with bulk PBMC replicates and cell subsets isolated. Two healthy male donors made up the cohort, one aged 18 to 30 years and the other aged 30 to 39 years. To follow T-cell clones before and after both primary and booster YFV17D yellow fever vaccination, bulk TCR alpha and beta repertoires underwent longitudinal sequencing.

The instrument given in TCRdb is Illumina NovaSeq 6000. TCR cDNA was synthesized by 5'RACE template switching, through which a universal primer site and unique molecular identifiers were introduced. Priming of cDNA synthesis was performed from both the TCR alpha and TCR beta constant segments. Libraries were amplified in two PCR steps, with sample barcodes and sequencing adapters added in the second step. Sequencing of libraries was performed on Illumina HiSeq 2500 (2x100 bp) or NovaSeq (2x150 bp). The source study handled its data this way. MIGEC handled demultiplexing of reads and collapsing into UMI consensus sequences, while MiXCR performed V(D)J alignment. Vaccine-responding clonotypes were identified with edgeR using replicate PBMC samples, with FDR below 0.01 and a log2 fold change above 5 up to day 15 being required. Each bulk clonotype was labeled CD4 or CD8 based on which sequenced repertoire, CD4 or CD8, contained the clonotype at higher abundance. In TCRdb, the public reads were trimmed at Q25 with fastp and aligned with MiXCR, with productive beta chains retained. Rows are combined by CDR3 protein, so each entry shows the most common genes and DNA. These V and J calls originate from TCRdb's pipeline instead of the authors' own analysis. This sample has under 500,000 distinct CDR3 sequences in its table, and around 20% of those were observed once. The ten biggest clones cover roughly a sixth of the sample.

The treatment or condition label, read with the paper, signifies: live attenuated yellow fever vaccine strain. At each blood-draw timepoint, two biological replicates of bulk PBMCs were obtained. A standard Ficoll-Paque protocol was used to isolate PBMCs from peripheral blood. TriZol was used to extract RNA from bulk PBMCs, from CD4 and CD8 fractions, and from dextramer-positive and dextramer-negative fractions. Here V drops 4 bases and J drops 8 bases, and the junction holds 11 bases not matched to any gene. In the germline V gene, CDR1 corresponds to SGHVS and CDR2 to FNYEAQ. The CDR3, from cysteine to phenylalanine, totals 16 residues. The CDR3 DNA has 48 bases and is translated from base 1. The paper's findings and limits, for the study overall: A small fraction of clonotypes showed up in both the CD4 and CD8 compartments, probably as a result of convergent recombination. Compared with the primary T-cell response, the secondary T-cell response was weaker but faster, peaking on day 5 rather than day 15. Because abundant contaminating clonotypes from the bulk population could be contained in FACS-sorted repertoires, computational filtering was required. Most clones expanded after primary vaccination (almost 98% of CD4 and over 80% of CD8) were re-detected after the booster, suggesting that broad memory maintenance occurred. The study included only two donors, which limits how far the findings can be generalized.

Sample: PBMCs, taken before the yellow fever booster vaccination. The sequence came from a man between 18 and 29 years old who received the YFV17D yellow fever vaccine. Recombination linked TRBV7-6 to TRBJ1-4; 9 central nucleotides agree with TRBD1. The CDR3 reads CASSSLTGGAGEKLFF. The DNA sequence is TGTGCCAGCAGCTCCCTCACAGGGGGCGCGGGGGAAAAACTGTTTTTT. The entire variable domain, with the stretches around the CDR3 drawn from the reference TRBV7-6 and TRBJ1-4 proteins, is GAGVSQSPRYKVTKRGQDVALRCDPISGHVSLYWYRQALGQGPEFLTYFNYEAQQDKSGLPNDRFSAERPEGSISTLTIQRTEQRDSAMYRCASSSLTGGAGEKLFFGSGTQLSVL.